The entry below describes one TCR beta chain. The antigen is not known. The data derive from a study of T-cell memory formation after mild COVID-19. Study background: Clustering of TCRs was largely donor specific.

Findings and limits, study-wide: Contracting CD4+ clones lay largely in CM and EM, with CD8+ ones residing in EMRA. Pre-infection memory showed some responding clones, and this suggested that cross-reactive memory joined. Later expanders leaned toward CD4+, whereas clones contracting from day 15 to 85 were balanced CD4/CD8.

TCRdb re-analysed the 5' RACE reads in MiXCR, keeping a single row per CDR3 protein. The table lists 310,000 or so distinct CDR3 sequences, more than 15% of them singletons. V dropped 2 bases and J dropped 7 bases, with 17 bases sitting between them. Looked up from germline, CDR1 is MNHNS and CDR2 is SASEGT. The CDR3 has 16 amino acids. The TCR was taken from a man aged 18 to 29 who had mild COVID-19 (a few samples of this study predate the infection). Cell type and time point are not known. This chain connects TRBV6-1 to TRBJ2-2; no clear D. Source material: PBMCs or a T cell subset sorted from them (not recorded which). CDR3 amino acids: CASSERYPPSGGELFF. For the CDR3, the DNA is TGTGCCAGCAGTGAACGCTACCCCCCGTCGGGCGGGGAGCTGTTTTTT.